This T cell receptor (beta chain) was recovered during a study of spatial heterogeneity in lung cancer. The V gene lost 8 bases and the J gene lost 4 bases, with 9 bases spanning the gap. This CDR3 has 11 amino acids. This clonotype appeared a few times. The study tagged each TCR cDNA molecule with a unique molecular identifier. TCRdb ran MiXCR on the 5' RACE reads and lists one entry per CDR3 protein. The table has roughly 38,000 distinct CDR3 sequences, just over 3% seen once. The time point denotes: sample taken at primary tumor resection. Unsorted tumor, nontumor lung tissue or cryopreserved PBMC supplied the whole RNA.

The sequencing used normal lung tissue next to the tumor, collected at surgery. V usage is TRBV12-3 or TRBV12-4 and J usage is TRBJ2-7; D gene ambiguous. This receptor was identified in a male donor with early-stage non-small cell lung cancer. As DNA, the CDR3 is TGTGCCAGCGGTTCACTATACGAGCAGTACTTC. This gives the protein CASGSLYEQYF.